A single sample is the source of the 21 T cell receptor beta chains below, sequenced in a study. One entry per CDR3 protein, called by TCRdb with MiXCR from the 5' RACE reads. This table has over 50,000 distinct CDR3 sequences, around 25% appearing once. Sequencing was carried out using tumor-infiltrating naive CD4+ T cells sorted from the breast tumor. Noted subset: naive CD4+ T cells, CD4+CD45RA+CD25-. Receptors originate from a female donor with breast cancer.

The chain employs TRBV6-5 and TRBJ2-4, with D hard to call. Germline V gives CDR1 MNHEY, CDR2 SVGAGI. V lost 6 bases and J lost 13, with 28 bases in between. The CDR3 length is 16 residues. The CDR3 coding sequence is TGTGCCAGCAGCCCTAGGGTCCCTCGCCTATCTTACCACCAGTACTTC. Its translation is CASSPRVPRLSYHQYF.

Relative to its sample, this clonotype is medium-sized. This rearrangement joins TRBV7-3 to TRBJ2-6; D remains unclear. CDR3 length equals 13 residues. Germline V CDR1 and CDR2: SGHTA, FQGTGA. V lost 3 bases and J lost 4, with 4 bases in between. As DNA, the CDR3 is TGTGCCAGCAGCTTCCGGGGGGCCAACGTCCTGACTTTC. It translates to CASSFRGANVLTF. The full variable domain, with the rest looked up from reference TRBV7-3 and TRBJ2-6, is GAGVSQTPSNKVTEKGKYVELRCDPISGHTALYWYRQSLGQGPEFLIYFQGTGAADDSGLPNDRFFAVRPEGSVSTLKIQRTERGDSAVYLCASSFRGANVLTFGAGSRLTVL.

As DNA, the CDR3 is TGCGCCAGTGCTGCCGGGACAGTGAACTACGAGCAGTACTTC. Residues: CASAAGTVNYEQYF. V and J are TRBV5-1 and TRBJ2-7; 7 bases line up with TRBD1. There are 14 residues in the CDR3. V was clipped by 8 bases and J by 3 bases; unmatched bases: 11. Germline CDR1 reads SGHRS; CDR2 reads YFSETQ. Full variable domain (rest looked up from reference TRBV5-1 and TRBJ2-7): KAGVTQTPRYLIKTRGQQVTLSCSPISGHRSVSWYQQTPGQGLQFLFEYFSETQRNKGNFPGRFSGRQFSNSRSEMNVSTLELGDSALYLCASAAGTVNYEQYFGPGTRLTVT.

The V call is TRBV12-3 or TRBV12-4, the J call TRBJ2-7; D gene uncertain. V gave up 1 base and J gave up 4 bases, with 8 bases separating them. The length of the CDR3 is 13 residues. The CDR3 DNA reads as TGTGCCAGCAGTTTAGGATTCTTATACGAGCAGTACTTC. This gives the protein CASSLGFLYEQYF.

The V and J genes are TRBV6-6 and TRBJ2-2; 9 bases agree with TRBD2. Germline V CDR1 and CDR2: MNHNY, SVGAGI (reference sequence). V lost 4 bases to trimming and J lost 2 bases; unmatched junction nucleotides: 8. CDR3 length: 17 amino acids. CDR3 sequence reads: CASSSRLAVPNTGELFF. For the CDR3, the DNA is TGTGCCAGCAGTTCCCGACTAGCGGTACCCAACACCGGGGAGCTGTTTTTT.

This clonotype showed up many times. The chain is built from TRBV5-1 and TRBJ1-1, with 11 bases that match TRBD1. The V segment lost 2 bases and the J segment 3 bases; nucleotides outside the gene matches: 12. This CDR3 is built from 18 residues. Germline-derived CDR1 and CDR2 are SGHRS and YFSETQ. CDR3 in amino acids: CASSLTPGQGDGDTEAFF. CDR3 nucleotides: TGCGCCAGCAGCTTAACCCCGGGACAGGGGGACGGGGACACTGAAGCTTTCTTT.

CDR3 protein: CSAFRTGPNEKLFF. CDR3 nucleotides: TGCAGTGCCTTCCGGACAGGGCCTAATGAAAAACTGTTTTTT. The V gene is TRBV20-1, the J gene TRBJ1-4; 8 positions agree with TRBD1. The germline gives CDR1 DFQATT, CDR2 SNEGSKA (reference sequence). There are 14 residues in the CDR3. V lost 6 bases to trimming and J lost 3 bases; unmatched junction nucleotides: 6.

This chain connects TRBV5-6 to TRBJ2-7, with a tentative D call TRBD2 (6 bases). The CDR3 is made up of 19 amino acids. Germline-derived CDR1 and CDR2 are SGHDT and YYEEEE. Trimming left V 4 bases short and J 3 bases short, with 29 bases between. CDR3 loop: CASSPPGVPPQQDFYEQYF. CDR3 sequence (DNA): TGTGCCAGCAGCCCCCCGGGGGTTCCCCCACAACAGGACTTCTACGAGCAGTACTTC.

This clonotype was counted at least ten times. The rearrangement joins TRBV4-1 to TRBJ2-1, with TRBD1 identical over 9 bases. Per the germline V gene, CDR1 is MGHRA and CDR2 is YSYEKL. CDR3 length: 14 residues. The V gene end was trimmed by 2 bases and the J gene end by 14 bases; junction bases not matched to a gene: 10. CDR3 nucleotide sequence: TGCGCCAGCAGCCAACGGGACAGGGAAGGATCGGAGTTCTTC. It translates to CASSQRDREGSEFF.

The DNA for the CDR3 is TGTGCCAGCAGCCAGGGACAGGGGAACACCGGGGAGCTGTTTTTT. Protein product: CASSQGQGNTGELFF. The chain couples TRBV6-7 to TRBJ2-2; 9 positions match TRBD1. TRBV6-7 counts as an open reading frame of uncertain function. This CDR3 contains 15 residues. J was trimmed by 1 base and V by 6 bases; bases with no gene match: 3.

The chain couples TRBV4-1 to TRBJ1-3; D is unresolved. The ends were cut back, 1 base at V and 0 bases at J, with 10 bases in the middle. The length of the CDR3 is 16 residues. CDR1 and CDR2 from the germline V gene are MGHRA and YSYEKL. The CDR3 sequence is CASSQGITFSGNTIYF. CDR3 bases: TGCGCCAGCAGCCAAGGGATTACCTTCTCTGGAAACACCATATATTTT.

The sample holds many counts of this clonotype. The chain combines TRBV12-3 or TRBV12-4 with TRBJ1-2; D possibly corresponds to TRBD1 (6 bases). The CDR3 spans 15 residues. V lost 6 bases, J lost 0 bases, and 14 bases lay in between. CDR3 sequence reads: CASSLTGGANYGYTF. CDR3 coding DNA: TGTGCCAGCAGCCTGACAGGCGGGGCTAACTATGGCTACACCTTC.

The genes are TRBV6-5 and TRBJ2-1; either TRBD1 or TRBD2 may supply D (5 bases each). In germline, CDR1 is MNHEY, CDR2 SVGAGI. Trimming took off 7 bases at V and 9 bases at J, with 25 bases between the two ends. The CDR3 runs 16 residues. The CDR3 region is CASTPILGTGSIEQFF. CDR3 nucleotide sequence: TGTGCCAGCACCCCCATCCTGGGGACCGGGTCGATTGAGCAGTTCTTC.

At least ten counts were recorded for this clonotype. This chain connects TRBV29-1 to TRBJ1-3; 8 positions match TRBD1. This CDR3 has 13 residues. V lost 4 bases, J lost 2 bases, and 1 base stayed unmatched. CDR1 is SQVTM and CDR2 is ANQGSEA in the germline V gene. The CDR3 nucleotides are TGCAGCGTTGGACAGGGGACTGGAAACACCATATATTTT. It specifies CSVGQGTGNTIYF.

This sequence joins TRBV5-1 and TRBJ2-3; maybe TRBD1 (6 bases). The length of the CDR3 is 15 residues. Per the germline V gene, CDR1 is SGHRS and CDR2 is YFSETQ. V was trimmed by 1 base and J by 7 bases, leaving 16 bases between them. The CDR3 here is CASSLNRDPPNTQYF. The CDR3 DNA sequence: TGCGCCAGCAGCTTGAACAGGGATCCCCCCAATACGCAGTATTTT. Variable domain in full (rest from reference TRBV5-1 and TRBJ2-3): KAGVTQTPRYLIKTRGQQVTLSCSPISGHRSVSWYQQTPGQGLQFLFEYFSETQRNKGNFPGRFSGRQFSNSRSEMNVSTLELGDSALYLCASSLNRDPPNTQYFGPGTRLTVL.

This clonotype was seen a single time. This sequence may be a read error, since a much larger clone differs from it by one base. The chain links TRBV12-3 or TRBV12-4 to TRBJ1-1; D is perhaps TRBD1 (5 bases). Trimming removed 7 bases from V and 1 base from J, with 13 bases in between. CDR3 length equals 14 residues. The DNA for the CDR3 is TGTGCCAGCAACCCAGAGGGACGGAACACTGAAGCTTTCTTT. Translation: CASNPEGRNTEAFF.

This chain joins TRBV15 and TRBJ1-4; unclear D gene. The CDR3 runs to 13 residues. Germline V gives CDR1 LNHNV, CDR2 YYDKDF (reference sequence). V shed 1 base and J shed 5 bases, with 5 bases lying between them. The CDR3 spells CATSRGRNEKLFF. The CDR3 DNA sequence: TGTGCCACCAGCAGAGGACGGAATGAAAAACTGTTTTTT.

The V and J genes are TRBV5-1 and TRBJ1-6; no clear D. Trimming shortened V by 0 bases and J by 8 bases, and 9 bases separated the two germline ends. Germline assignment: CDR1 SGHRS and CDR2 YFSETQ. The CDR3 extends over 14 amino acids. The CDR3 DNA reads as TGCGCCAGCAGCTTGGGACAAAGGGATTCACCCCTCCACTTT. This sequence encodes CASSLGQRDSPLHF.

This clonotype showed up many times. The J gene is TRBJ2-3, the V gene TRBV5-1, with D perhaps TRBD1 (6 bases). V lost 1 base and J 4 bases, leaving 13 bases between the germline ends. This CDR3 has 15 amino acids. CDR1 and CDR2 (germline): SGHRS, YFSETQ. The CDR3 spells CASSLYGRGSDTQYF. The CDR3 coding sequence is TGCGCCAGCAGCTTGTACGGCAGGGGATCAGATACGCAGTATTTT. Full variable domain (missing parts from reference TRBV5-1 and TRBJ2-3): KAGVTQTPRYLIKTRGQQVTLSCSPISGHRSVSWYQQTPGQGLQFLFEYFSETQRNKGNFPGRFSGRQFSNSRSEMNVSTLELGDSALYLCASSLYGRGSDTQYFGPGTRLTVL.

The rearrangement uses TRBV19 and TRBJ2-1; TRBD1 aligns across 7 bases. The length of the CDR3 is 15 residues. V shed 0 bases and J 2 bases; nucleotides not matched to a gene: 1. Germline V gene lookup returns CDR1 LNHDA and CDR2 SQIVND (reference sequence). In nucleotides, the CDR3 is TGTGCCAGTAGTATAGACCAGGGGGCCTACAATGAGCAGTTCTTC. Translating it yields CASSIDQGAYNEQFF.

V usage is TRBV6-2 or TRBV6-3 and J usage is TRBJ2-2; D is possibly TRBD1 (6 bases). The CDR3 is made up of 14 amino acids. Trimming stripped 8 bases from V and 3 bases from J, with 13 bases between. Germline CDR1 is MNHEY and CDR2 is SVGEGT. CDR3 loop: CASQSSGDTGELFF. The CDR3 region has the DNA TGTGCCAGCCAGAGCTCAGGGGACACCGGGGAGCTGTTTTTT.